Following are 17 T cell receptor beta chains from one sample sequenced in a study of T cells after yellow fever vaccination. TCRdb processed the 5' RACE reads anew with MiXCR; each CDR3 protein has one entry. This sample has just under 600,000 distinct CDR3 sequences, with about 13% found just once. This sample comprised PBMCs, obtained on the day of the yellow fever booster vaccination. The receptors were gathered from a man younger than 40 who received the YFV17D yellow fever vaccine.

In nucleotides, the CDR3 is TGTGCCAGCAGGGGACTCTCGAGCGAGTATAGCAATCAGCCCCAGCATTTT. Translating it yields CASRGLSSEYSNQPQHF. This sequence joins TRBV28 and TRBJ1-5; TRBD1 might be the D (5 bases). Trimming removed 6 bases at V and 0 bases at J, with 18 bases between. Germline CDR1 MDHEN, CDR2 SYDVKM. The CDR3 has 17 residues.

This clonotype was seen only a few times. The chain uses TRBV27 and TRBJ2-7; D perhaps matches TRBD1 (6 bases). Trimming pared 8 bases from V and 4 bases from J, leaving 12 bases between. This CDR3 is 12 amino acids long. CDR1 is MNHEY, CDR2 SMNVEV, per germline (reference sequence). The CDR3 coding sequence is TGTGCCAGCGGAGGACAGACTTACGAGCAGTACTTC. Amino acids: CASGGQTYEQYF.

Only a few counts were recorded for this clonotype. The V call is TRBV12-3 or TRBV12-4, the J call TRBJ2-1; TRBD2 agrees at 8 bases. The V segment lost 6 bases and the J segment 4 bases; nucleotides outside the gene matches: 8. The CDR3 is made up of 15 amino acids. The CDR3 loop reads CASRPTSGGYNEQFF. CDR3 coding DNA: TGTGCCAGCAGGCCAACTAGCGGAGGATACAATGAGCAGTTCTTC.

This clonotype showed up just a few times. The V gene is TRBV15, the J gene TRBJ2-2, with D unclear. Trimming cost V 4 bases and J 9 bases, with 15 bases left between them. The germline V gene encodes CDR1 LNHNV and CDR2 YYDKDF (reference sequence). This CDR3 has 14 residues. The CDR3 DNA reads TGTGCCACCAGCATAAGGGCCATTCAGAGGGAGCTGTTTTTT. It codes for CATSIRAIQRELFF.

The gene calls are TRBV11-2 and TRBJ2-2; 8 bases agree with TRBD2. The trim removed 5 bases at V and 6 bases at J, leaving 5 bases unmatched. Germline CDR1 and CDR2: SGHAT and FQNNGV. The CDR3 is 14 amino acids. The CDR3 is CASSLTSASGELFF. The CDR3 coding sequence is TGTGCCAGCAGCCTGACTAGCGCGTCCGGGGAGCTGTTTTTT.

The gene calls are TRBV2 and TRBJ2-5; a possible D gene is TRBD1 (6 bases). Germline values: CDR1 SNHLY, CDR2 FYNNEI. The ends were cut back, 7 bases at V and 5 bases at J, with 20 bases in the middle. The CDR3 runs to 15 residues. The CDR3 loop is CASISRDNPWETQYF. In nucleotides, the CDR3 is TGTGCCAGCATTAGCCGGGACAATCCCTGGGAGACCCAGTACTTC.

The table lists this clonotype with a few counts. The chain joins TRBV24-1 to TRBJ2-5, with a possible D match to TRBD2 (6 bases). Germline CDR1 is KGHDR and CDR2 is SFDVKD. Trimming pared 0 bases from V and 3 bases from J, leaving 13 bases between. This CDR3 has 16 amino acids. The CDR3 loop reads CATSDLGSAGKETQYF. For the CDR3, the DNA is TGTGCCACCAGTGATTTGGGTTCGGCGGGGAAAGAGACCCAGTACTTC.

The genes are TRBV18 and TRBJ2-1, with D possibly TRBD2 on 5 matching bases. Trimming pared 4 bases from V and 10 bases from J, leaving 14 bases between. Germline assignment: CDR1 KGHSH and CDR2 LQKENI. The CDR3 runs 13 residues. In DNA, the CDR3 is TGTGCCAGCTCACTCCTAGGAGGAGTAGAGCAGTTCTTC. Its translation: CASSLLGGVEQFF.

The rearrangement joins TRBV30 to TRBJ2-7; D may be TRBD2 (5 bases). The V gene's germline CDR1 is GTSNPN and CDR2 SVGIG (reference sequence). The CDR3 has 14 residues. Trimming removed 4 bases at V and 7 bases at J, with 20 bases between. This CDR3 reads CAWTTRTSTREQYF. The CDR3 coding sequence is TGTGCCTGGACTACAAGGACTTCGACGAGGGAGCAGTACTTC.

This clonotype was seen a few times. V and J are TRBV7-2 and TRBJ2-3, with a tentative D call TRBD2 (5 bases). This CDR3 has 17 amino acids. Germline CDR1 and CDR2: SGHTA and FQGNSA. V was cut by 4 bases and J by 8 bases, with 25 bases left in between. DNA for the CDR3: TGTGCCAGCAGCTCAGTGCCAGGAGGAGGCAGCGCTGGTACGCAGTATTTT. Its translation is CASSSVPGGGSAGTQYF.

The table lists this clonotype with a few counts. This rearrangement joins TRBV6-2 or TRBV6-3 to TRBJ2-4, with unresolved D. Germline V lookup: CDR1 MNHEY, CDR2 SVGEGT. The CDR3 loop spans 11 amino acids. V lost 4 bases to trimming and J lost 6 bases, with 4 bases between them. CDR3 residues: CASSSPNIQYF. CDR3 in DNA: TGTGCCAGCAGTTCCCCAAACATTCAGTACTTC.

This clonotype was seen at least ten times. CDR3 sequence: CAWSVRQGYEQYF. As DNA, the CDR3 is TGTGCCTGGAGTGTACGACAGGGCTACGAGCAGTACTTC. The genes are TRBV30 and TRBJ2-7, with 7 bases fitting TRBD1. The CDR3 covers 13 residues. Losses at the gene ends were 0 bases for V and 3 bases for J; bases not matched to a gene: 2. Germline V CDR1 and CDR2: GTSNPN, SVGIG (reference sequence).

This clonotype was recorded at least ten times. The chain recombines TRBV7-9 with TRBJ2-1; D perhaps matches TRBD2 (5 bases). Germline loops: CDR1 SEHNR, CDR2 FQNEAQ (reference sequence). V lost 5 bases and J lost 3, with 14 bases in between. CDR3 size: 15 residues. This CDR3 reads CASSHMMAGYNEQFF. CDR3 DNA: TGTGCCAGCAGCCACATGATGGCGGGCTACAATGAGCAGTTCTTC.

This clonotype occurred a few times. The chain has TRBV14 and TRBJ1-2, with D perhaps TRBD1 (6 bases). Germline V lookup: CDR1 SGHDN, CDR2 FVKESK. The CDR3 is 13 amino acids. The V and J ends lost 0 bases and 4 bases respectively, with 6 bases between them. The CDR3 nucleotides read TGTGCCAGCAGCCAAGAGGGGGCCTATGGCTACACCTTC. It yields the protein CASSQEGAYGYTF.

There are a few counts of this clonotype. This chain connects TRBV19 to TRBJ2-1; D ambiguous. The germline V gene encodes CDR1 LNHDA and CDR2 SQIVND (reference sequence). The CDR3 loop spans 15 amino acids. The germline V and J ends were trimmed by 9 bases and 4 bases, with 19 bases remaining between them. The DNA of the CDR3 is TGTGCCAGCCGACCCCTACCTGGGGTTTACAATGAGCAGTTCTTC. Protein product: CASRPLPGVYNEQFF.

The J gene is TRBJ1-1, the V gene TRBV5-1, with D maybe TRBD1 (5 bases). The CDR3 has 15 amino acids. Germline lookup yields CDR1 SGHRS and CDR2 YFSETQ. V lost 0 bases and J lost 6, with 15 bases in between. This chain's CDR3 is CASSLAREVKAEAFF. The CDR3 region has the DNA TGCGCCAGCAGCTTGGCCAGGGAGGTCAAAGCTGAAGCTTTCTTT. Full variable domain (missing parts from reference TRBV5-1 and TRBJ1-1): KAGVTQTPRYLIKTRGQQVTLSCSPISGHRSVSWYQQTPGQGLQFLFEYFSETQRNKGNFPGRFSGRQFSNSRSEMNVSTLELGDSALYLCASSLAREVKAEAFFGQGTRLTVV.

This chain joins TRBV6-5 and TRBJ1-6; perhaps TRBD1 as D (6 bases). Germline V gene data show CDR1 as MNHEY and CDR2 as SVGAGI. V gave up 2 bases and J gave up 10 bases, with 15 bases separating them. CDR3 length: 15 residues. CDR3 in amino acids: CASSYGGRGGSPLHF. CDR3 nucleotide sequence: TGTGCCAGCAGTTACGGGGGCCGGGGAGGGTCACCCCTCCACTTT.